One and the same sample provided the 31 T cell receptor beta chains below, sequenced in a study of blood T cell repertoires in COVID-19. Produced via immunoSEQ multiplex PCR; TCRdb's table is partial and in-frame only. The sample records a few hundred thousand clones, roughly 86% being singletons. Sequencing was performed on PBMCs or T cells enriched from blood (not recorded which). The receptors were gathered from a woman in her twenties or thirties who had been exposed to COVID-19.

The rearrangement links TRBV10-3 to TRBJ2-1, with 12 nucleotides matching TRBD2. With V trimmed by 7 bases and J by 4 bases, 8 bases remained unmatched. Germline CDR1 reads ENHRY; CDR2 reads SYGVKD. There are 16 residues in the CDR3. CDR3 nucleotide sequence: TGTGCCATCACTAGCGGGAGGGAGGGATCGTACAATGAGCAGTTCTTC. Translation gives CAITSGREGSYNEQFF.

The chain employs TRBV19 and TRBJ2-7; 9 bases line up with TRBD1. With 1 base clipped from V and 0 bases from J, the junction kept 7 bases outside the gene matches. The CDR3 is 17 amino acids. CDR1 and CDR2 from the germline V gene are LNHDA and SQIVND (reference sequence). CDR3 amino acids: CASSIASGTGFSYEQYF. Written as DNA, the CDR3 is TGTGCCAGTAGTATAGCTTCCGGGACAGGGTTCTCCTACGAGCAGTACTTC. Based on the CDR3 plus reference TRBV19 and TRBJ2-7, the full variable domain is DGGITQSPKYLFRKEGQNVTLSCEQNLNHDAMYWYRQDPGQGLRLIYYSQIVNDFQKGDIAEGYSVSREKKESFPLTVTSAQKNPTAFYLCASSIASGTGFSYEQYFGPGTRLTVT.

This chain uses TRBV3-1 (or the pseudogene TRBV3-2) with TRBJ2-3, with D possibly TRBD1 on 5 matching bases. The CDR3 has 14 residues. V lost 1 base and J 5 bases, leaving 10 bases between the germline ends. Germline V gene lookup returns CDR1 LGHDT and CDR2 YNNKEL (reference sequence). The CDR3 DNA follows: TGTGCCAGCAGCCAAGTGGCAGGGAAAGATACGCAGTATTTT. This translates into CASSQVAGKDTQYF.

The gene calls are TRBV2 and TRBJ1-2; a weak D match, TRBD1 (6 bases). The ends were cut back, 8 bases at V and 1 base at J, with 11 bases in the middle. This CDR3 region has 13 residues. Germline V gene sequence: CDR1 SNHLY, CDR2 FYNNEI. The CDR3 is CASGTGLNYGYTF. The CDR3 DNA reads TGTGCCAGCGGTACAGGGCTTAACTATGGCTACACCTTC.

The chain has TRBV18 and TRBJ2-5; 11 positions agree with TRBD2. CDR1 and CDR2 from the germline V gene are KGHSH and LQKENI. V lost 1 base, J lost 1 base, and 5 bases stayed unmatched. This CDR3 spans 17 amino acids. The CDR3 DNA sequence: TGTGCCAGCTCACCACTAGCGGGAGGGCCGGGCCAAGAGACCCAGTACTTC. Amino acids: CASSPLAGGPGQETQYF.

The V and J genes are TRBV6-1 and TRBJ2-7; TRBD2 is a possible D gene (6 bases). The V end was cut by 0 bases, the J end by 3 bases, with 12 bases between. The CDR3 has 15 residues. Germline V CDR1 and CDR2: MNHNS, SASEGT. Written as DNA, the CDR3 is TGTGCCAGCAGTGAAGCGGCTAGCGTAATCTACGAGCAGTACTTC. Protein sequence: CASSEAASVIYEQYF.

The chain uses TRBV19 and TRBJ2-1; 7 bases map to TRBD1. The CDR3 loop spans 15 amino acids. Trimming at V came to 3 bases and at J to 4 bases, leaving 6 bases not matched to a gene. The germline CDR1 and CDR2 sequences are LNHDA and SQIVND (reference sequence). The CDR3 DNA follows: TGTGCCAGTAGTATTATGGGGACAGATTACAATGAGCAGTTCTTC. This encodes CASSIMGTDYNEQFF.

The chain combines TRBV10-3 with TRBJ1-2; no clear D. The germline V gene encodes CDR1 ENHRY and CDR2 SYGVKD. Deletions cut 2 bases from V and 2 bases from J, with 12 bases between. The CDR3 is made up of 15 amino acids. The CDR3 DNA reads TGTGCCATCAGTGAGAAAGCGGCAGTGAACTATGGCTACACCTTC. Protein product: CAISEKAAVNYGYTF.

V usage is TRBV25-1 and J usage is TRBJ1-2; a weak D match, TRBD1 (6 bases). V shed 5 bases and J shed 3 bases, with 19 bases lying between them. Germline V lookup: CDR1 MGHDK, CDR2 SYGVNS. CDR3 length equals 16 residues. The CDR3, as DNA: TGTGCCAGCAGTCCTTTAGGGGGTCTCGGGGACTATGGCTACACCTTC. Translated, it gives CASSPLGGLGDYGYTF.

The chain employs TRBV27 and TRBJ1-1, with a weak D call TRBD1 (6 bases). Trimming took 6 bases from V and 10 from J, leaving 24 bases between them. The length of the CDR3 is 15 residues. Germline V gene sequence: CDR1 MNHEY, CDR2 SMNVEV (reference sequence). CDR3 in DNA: TGTGCCAGCAGACTTGAGGGCCTTGGGGGCGCCGTAGCTTTCTTT. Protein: CASRLEGLGGAVAFF.

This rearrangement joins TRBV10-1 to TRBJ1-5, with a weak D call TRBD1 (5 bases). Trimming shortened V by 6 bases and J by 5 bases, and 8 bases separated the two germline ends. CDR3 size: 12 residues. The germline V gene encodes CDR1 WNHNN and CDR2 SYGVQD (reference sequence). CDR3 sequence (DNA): TGCGCCAGCAGCGCGGGGGATCAGCCCCAGCATTTT. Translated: CASSAGDQPQHF.

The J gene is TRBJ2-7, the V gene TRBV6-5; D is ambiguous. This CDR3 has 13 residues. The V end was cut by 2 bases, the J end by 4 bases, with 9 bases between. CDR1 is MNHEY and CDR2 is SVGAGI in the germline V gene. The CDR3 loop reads CASSYILGYEQYF. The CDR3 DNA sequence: TGTGCCAGCAGTTACATCCTCGGTTACGAGCAGTACTTC.

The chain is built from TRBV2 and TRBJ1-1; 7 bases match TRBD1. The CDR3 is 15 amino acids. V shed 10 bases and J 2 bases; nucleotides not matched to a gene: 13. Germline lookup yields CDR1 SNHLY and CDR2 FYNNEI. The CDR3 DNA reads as TGTGCCACCATCAAATTGACAGGGACCAACACTGAAGCTTTCTTT. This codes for CATIKLTGTNTEAFF.

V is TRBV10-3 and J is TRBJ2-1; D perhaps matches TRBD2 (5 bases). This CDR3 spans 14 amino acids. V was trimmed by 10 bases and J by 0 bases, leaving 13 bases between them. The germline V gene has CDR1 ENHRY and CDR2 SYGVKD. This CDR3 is CASVVGSSYNEQFF. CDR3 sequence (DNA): TGTGCCAGCGTGGTGGGGAGCTCCTACAATGAGCAGTTCTTC.

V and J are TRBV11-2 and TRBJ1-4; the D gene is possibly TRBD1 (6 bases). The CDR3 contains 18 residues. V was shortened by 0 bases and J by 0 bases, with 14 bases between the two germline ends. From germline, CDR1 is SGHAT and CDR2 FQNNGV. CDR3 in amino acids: CASSLDDRTLATNEKLFF. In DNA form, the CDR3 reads TGTGCCAGCAGCTTAGACGACAGGACGCTTGCAACTAATGAAAAACTGTTTTTT.

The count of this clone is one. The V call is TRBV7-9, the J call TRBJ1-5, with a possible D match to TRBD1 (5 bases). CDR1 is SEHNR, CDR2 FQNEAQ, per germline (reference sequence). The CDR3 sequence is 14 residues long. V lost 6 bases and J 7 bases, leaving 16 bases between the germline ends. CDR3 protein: CASSDPGSPQPQHF. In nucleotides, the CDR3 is TGTGCCAGCAGTGACCCAGGGTCCCCCCAGCCCCAGCATTTT.

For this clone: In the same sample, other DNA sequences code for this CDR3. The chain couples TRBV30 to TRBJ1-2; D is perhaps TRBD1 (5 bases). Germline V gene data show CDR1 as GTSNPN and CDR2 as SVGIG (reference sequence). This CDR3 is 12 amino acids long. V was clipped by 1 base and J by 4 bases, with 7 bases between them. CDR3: CAWSAGGYGYTF. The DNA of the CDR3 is TGTGCCTGGAGTGCCGGGGGCTATGGCTACACCTTC.

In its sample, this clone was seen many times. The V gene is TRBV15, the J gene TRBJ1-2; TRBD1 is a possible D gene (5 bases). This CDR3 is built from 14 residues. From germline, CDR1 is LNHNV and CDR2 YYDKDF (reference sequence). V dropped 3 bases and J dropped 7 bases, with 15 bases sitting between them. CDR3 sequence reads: CATSRDVGLSGYTF. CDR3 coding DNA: TGTGCCACCAGCAGGGATGTGGGACTTTCTGGCTACACCTTC.

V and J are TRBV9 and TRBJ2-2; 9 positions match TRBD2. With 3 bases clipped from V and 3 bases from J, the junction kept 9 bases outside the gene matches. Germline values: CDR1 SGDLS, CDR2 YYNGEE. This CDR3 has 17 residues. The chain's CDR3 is CASSATSGLIDTGELFF. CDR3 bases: TGTGCCAGCAGCGCGACTAGCGGACTTATTGACACCGGGGAGCTGTTTTTT.

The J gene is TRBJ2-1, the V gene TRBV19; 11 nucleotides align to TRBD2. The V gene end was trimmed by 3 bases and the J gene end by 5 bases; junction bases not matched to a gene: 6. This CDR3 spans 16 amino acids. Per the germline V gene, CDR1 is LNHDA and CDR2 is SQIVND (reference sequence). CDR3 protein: CASSMDPSGRHNEQFF. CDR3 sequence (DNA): TGTGCCAGTAGTATGGATCCTAGCGGGAGGCACAATGAGCAGTTCTTC. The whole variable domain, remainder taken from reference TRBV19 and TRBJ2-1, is DGGITQSPKYLFRKEGQNVTLSCEQNLNHDAMYWYRQDPGQGLRLIYYSQIVNDFQKGDIAEGYSVSREKKESFPLTVTSAQKNPTAFYLCASSMDPSGRHNEQFFGPGTRLTVL.

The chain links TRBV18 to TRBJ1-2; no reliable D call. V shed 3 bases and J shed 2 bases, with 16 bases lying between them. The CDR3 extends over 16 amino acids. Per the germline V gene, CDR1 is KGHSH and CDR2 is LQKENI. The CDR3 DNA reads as TGTGCCAGCTCACCCCTCGCCGGGGTCCCAAACTATGGCTACACCTTC. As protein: CASSPLAGVPNYGYTF.

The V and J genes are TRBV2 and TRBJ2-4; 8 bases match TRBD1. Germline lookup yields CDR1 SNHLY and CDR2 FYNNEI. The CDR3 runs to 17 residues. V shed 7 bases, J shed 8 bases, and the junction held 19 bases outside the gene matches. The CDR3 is CASTDVRQGTGLYIQYF. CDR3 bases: TGTGCCAGCACGGACGTCCGACAGGGGACTGGGTTGTACATTCAGTACTTC.

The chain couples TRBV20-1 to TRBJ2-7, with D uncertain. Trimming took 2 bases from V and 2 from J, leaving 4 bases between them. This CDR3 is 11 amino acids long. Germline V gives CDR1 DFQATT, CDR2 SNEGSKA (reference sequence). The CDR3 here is CSARNTYEQYF. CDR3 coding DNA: TGCAGTGCTAGAAACACCTACGAGCAGTACTTC.

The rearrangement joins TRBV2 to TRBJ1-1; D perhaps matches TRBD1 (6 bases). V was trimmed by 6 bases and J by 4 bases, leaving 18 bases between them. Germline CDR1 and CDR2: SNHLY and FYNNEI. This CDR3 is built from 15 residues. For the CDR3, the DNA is TGTGCCAGCAGAACAACACAGGGCTGGGGCACTGAAGCTTTCTTT. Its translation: CASRTTQGWGTEAFF.

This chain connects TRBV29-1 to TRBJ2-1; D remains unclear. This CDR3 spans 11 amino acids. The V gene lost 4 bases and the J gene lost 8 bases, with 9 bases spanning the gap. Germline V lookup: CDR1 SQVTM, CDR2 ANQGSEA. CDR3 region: CSVAPLDEQFF. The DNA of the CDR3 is TGCAGCGTTGCCCCCCTCGATGAGCAGTTCTTC.

The CDR3 nucleotides are TGTGCCAGCTCACCACGACATCAGAGCTCTGGGGCCAACGTCCTGACTTTC. Amino acid sequence: CASSPRHQSSGANVLTF. The rearrangement links TRBV18 to TRBJ2-6; D is unclear. The V gene's germline CDR1 is KGHSH and CDR2 LQKENI. Trimming stripped 1 base from V and 0 bases from J, with 10 bases between. The CDR3 sequence is 17 residues long.

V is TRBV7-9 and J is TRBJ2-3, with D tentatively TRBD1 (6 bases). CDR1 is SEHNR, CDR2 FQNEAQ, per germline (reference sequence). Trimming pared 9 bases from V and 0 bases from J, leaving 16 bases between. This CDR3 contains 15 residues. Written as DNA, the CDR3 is TGTGCCAGTATGATGACAGGCACTAGCACAGATACGCAGTATTTT. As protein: CASMMTGTSTDTQYF.

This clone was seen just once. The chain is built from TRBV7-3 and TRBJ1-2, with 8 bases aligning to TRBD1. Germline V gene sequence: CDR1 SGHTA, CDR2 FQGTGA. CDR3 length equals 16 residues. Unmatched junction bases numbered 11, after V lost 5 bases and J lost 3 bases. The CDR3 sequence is CASSLGGTGPYYGYTF. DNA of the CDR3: TGTGCCAGCAGCCTAGGCGGGACAGGTCCCTACTATGGCTACACCTTC.

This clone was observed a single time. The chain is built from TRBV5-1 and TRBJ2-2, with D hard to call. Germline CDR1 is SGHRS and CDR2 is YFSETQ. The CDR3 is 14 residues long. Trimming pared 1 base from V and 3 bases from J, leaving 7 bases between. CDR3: CASSLYYDTGELFF. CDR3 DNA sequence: TGCGCCAGCAGCTTGTACTACGACACCGGGGAGCTGTTTTTT. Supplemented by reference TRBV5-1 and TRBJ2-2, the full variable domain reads KAGVTQTPRYLIKTRGQQVTLSCSPISGHRSVSWYQQTPGQGLQFLFEYFSETQRNKGNFPGRFSGRQFSNSRSEMNVSTLELGDSALYLCASSLYYDTGELFFGEGSRLTVL.

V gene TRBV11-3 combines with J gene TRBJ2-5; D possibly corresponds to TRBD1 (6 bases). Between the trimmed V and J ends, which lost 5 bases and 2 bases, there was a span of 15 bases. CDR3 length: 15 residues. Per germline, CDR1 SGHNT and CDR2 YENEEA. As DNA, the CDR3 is TGTGCCAGCAGCCCGGGACACACTAAACAAGAGACCCAGTACTTC. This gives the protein CASSPGHTKQETQYF.

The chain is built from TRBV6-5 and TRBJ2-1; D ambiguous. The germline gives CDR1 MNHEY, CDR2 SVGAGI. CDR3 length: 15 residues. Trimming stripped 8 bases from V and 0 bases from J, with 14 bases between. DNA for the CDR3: TGTGCCAGCTCAGTGAGACTCAGCTCCTACAATGAGCAGTTCTTC. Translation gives CASSVRLSSYNEQFF.